This T cell receptor (beta chain) was captured in a study of T cells in Graves' hyperthyroidism and ophthalmopathy. Findings and caveats of the study: A median around 6.4 months before onset, the model predicted ophthalmopathy.

The V gene lost 3 bases and the J gene lost 2 bases, with 13 bases spanning the gap. The CDR3 sequence is 15 residues long. CDR1 and CDR2 (germline): LNHDA, SQIVND (reference sequence). This clonotype was counted ten times or more. Its target is not known. TCR beta CDR3 regions were amplified from RNA transcripts. The HTBI primer set was used in a first-round RT-PCR of the TCR CDR3. A single record per CDR3 protein comes from TCRdb applying MiXCR to the multiplex PCR reads. The table has roughly 560,000 distinct CDR3 sequences, roughly 14% seen once; the top ten hold roughly 4.3%. The chain joins TRBV19 to TRBJ1-2; D is unresolved. Sequencing was performed on blood. The receptor's source is a middle-aged woman with Graves' ophthalmopathy. The CDR3 spells CASSMDAGNNYGYTF. CDR3 bases: TGTGCCAGTAGTATGGATGCGGGGAACAACTATGGCTACACCTTC.